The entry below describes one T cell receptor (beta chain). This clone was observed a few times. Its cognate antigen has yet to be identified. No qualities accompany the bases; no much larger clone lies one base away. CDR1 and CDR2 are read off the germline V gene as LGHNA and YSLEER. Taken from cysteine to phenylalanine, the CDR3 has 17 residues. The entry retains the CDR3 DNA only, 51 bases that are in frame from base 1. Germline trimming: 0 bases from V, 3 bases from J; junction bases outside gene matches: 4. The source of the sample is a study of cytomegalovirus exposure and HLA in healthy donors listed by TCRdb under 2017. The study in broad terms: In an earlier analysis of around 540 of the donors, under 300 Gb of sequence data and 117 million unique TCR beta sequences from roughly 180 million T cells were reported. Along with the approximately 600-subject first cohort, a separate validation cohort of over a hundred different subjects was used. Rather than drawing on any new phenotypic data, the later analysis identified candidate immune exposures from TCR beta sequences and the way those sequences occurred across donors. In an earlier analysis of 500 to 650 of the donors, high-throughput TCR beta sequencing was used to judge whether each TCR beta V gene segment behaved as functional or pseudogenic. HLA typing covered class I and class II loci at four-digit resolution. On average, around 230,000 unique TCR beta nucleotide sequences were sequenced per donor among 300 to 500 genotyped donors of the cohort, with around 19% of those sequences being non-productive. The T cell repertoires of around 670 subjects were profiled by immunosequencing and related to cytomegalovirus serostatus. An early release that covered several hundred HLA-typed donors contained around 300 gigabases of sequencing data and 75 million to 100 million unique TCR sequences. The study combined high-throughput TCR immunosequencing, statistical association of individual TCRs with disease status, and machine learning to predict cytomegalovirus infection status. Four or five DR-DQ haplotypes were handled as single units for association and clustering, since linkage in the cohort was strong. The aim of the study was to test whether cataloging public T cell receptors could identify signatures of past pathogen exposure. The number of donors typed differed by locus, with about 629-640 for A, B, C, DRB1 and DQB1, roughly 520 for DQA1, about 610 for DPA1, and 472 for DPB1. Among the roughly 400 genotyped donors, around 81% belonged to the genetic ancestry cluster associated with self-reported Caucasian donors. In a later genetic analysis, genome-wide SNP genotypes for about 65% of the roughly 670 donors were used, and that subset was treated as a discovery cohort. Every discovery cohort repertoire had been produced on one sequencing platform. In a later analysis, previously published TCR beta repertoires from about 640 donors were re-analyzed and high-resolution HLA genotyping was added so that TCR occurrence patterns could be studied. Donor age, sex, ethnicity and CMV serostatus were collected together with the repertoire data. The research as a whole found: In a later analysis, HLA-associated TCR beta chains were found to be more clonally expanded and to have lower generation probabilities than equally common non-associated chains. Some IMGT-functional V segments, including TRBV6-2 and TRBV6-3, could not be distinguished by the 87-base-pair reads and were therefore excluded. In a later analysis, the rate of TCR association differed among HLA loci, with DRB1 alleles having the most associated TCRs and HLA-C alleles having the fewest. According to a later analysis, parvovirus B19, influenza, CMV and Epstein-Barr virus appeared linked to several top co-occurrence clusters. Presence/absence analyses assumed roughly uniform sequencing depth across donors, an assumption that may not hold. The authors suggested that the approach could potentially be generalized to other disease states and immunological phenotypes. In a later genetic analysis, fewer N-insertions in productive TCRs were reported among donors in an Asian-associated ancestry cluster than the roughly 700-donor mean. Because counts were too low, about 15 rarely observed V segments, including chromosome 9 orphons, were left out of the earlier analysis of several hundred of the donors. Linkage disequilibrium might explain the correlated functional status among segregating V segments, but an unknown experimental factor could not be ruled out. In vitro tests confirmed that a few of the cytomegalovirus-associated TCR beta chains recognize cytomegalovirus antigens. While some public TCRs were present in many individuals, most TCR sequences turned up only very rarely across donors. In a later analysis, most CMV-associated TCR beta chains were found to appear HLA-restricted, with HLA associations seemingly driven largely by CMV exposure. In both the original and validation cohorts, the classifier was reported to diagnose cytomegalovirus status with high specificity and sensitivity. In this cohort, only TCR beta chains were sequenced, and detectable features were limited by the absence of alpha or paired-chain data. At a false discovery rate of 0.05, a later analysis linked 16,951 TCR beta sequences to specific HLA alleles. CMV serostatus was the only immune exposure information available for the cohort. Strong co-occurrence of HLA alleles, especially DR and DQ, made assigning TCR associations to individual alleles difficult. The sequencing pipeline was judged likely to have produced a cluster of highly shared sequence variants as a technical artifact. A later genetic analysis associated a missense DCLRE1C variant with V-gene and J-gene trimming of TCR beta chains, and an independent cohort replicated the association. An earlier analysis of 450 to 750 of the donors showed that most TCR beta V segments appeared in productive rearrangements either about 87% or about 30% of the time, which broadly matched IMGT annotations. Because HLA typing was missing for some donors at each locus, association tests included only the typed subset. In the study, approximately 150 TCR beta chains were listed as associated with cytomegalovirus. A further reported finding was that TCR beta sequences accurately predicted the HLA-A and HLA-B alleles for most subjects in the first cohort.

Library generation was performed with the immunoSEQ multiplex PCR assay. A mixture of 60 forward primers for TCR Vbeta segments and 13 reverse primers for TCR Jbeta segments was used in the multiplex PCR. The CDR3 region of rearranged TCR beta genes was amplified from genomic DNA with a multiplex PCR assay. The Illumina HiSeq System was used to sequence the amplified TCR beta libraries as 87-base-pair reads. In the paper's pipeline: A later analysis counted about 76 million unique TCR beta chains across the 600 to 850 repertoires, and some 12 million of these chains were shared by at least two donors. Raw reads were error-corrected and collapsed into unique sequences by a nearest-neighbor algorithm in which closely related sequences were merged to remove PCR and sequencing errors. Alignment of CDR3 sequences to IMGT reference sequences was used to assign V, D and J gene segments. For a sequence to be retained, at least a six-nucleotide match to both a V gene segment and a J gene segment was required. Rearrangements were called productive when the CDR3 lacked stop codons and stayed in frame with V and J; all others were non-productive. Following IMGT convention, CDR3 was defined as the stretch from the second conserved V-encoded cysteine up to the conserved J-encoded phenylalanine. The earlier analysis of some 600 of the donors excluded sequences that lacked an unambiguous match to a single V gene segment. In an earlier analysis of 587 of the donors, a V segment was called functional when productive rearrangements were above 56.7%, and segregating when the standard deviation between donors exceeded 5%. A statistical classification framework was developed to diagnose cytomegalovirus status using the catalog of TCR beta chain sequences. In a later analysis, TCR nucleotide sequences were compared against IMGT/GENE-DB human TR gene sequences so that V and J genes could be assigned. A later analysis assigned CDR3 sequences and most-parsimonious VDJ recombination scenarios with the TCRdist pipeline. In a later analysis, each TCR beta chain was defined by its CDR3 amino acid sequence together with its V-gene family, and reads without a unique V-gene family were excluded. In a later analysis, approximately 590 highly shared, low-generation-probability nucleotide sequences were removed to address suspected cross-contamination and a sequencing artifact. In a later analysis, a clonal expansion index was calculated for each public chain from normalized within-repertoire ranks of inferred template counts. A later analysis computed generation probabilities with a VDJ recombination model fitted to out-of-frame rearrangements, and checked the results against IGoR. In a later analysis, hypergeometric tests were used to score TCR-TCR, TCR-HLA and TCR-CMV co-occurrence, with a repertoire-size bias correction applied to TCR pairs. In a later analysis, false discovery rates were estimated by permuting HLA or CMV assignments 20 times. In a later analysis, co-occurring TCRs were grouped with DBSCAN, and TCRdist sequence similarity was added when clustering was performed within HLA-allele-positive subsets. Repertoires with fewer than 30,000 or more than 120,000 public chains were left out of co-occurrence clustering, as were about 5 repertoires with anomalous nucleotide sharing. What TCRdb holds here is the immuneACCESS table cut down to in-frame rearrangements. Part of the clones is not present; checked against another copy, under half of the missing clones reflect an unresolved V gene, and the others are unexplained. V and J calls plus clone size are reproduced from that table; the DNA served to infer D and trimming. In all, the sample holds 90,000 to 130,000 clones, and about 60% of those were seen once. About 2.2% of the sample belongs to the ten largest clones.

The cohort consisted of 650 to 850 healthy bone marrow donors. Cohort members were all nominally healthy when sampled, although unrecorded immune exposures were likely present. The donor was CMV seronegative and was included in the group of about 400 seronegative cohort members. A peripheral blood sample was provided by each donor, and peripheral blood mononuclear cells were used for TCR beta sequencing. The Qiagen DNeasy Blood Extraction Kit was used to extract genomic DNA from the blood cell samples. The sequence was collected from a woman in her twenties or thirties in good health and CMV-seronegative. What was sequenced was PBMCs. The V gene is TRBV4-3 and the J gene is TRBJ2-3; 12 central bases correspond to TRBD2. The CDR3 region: CASSQDLAGGSTDTQYF. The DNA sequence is TGCGCCAGCAGCCAAGACCTAGCGGGAGGGTCGACAGATACGCAGTATTTT.